What follows are 29 T cell receptor beta chains derived from one specimen sequenced in a study of shared clonotypes between healthy human individuals. The table came from immunoSEQ multiplex PCR; TCRdb's copy has only in-frame clones and leaves some out. The sample contains approximately 1,500,000 clones, around 95% of which appear only once. Material for sequencing was naive CD4+ T cells sorted from blood. As for subset: CD45RA+ positively selected. The source of these receptors is a man aged 25 to 40 in good health.

This chain links TRBV18 with TRBJ2-4; TRBD2 matches 9 bases. The CDR3 is 18 amino acids. V shed 0 bases and J 6 bases; nucleotides not matched to a gene: 12. Per the germline V gene, CDR1 is KGHSH and CDR2 is LQKENI. Here the CDR3 DNA reads TGTGCCAGCTCACCACCCAAGACTTTAGCGGGAGTCGCAAACATTCAGTACTTC. As protein: CASSPPKTLAGVANIQYF.

This clone came up a few times. The genes are TRBV5-6 and TRBJ2-3; 9 bases match TRBD1. The length of the CDR3 is 15 residues. The V and J ends lost 3 bases and 4 bases, in that order; junction bases with no gene match: 6. CDR1 is SGHDT and CDR2 is YYEEEE in the germline V gene. The CDR3 bases are TGTGCCAGCAGCTCCGGGACAGGGAACGCAGATACGCAGTATTTT. Translating it yields CASSSGTGNADTQYF.

This rearrangement joins TRBV29-1 to TRBJ2-7; perhaps D is TRBD1 or TRBD2 (5 bases each). The germline V and J ends were trimmed by 6 bases and 2 bases, with 11 bases remaining between them. The CDR3 length is 12 residues. Germline values: CDR1 SQVTM, CDR2 ANQGSEA. The DNA of the CDR3 is TGCAGCGTAGAACCGGGACCCTACGAGCAGTACTTC. Translation gives CSVEPGPYEQYF.

The gene calls are TRBV2 and TRBJ1-5; 9 nucleotides match TRBD1. This CDR3 region has 15 residues. The germline V gene has CDR1 SNHLY and CDR2 FYNNEI. V shed 8 bases, J shed 5 bases, and the junction held 10 bases outside the gene matches. The CDR3 DNA follows: TGTGCCAGCCGAGCCTTTAGGGACAGGGATCAGCCCCAGCATTTT. Translation: CASRAFRDRDQPQHF.

The chain carries TRBV9 and TRBJ1-3, with D possibly being TRBD1 (5 bases). The CDR3 runs 16 residues. CDR1 SGDLS and CDR2 YYNGEE come from the germline V gene. Deletions cut 3 bases from V and 0 bases from J, with 13 bases between. CDR3 loop: CASSGGGDPSGNTIYF. DNA for the CDR3: TGTGCCAGCAGCGGTGGGGGGGACCCCTCTGGAAACACCATATATTTT.

The chain joins TRBV9 to TRBJ2-1; TRBD2 aligns across 11 bases. The germline CDR1 and CDR2 sequences are SGDLS and YYNGEE. CDR3 length: 17 residues. V lost 4 bases and J lost 0; bases outside the gene matches: 6. The CDR3 here is CASSQGLAESSYNEQFF. The CDR3 bases are TGTGCCAGCAGCCAGGGACTAGCGGAGAGCTCCTACAATGAGCAGTTCTTC.

With respect to this clone: This sample includes further DNA sequences coding for the same CDR3. The chain uses TRBV9 and TRBJ1-3; TRBD1 is a possible D gene (5 bases). In germline, CDR1 is SGDLS, CDR2 YYNGEE. The CDR3 length is 14 residues. V lost 0 bases and J lost 2, with 6 bases in between. As DNA, the CDR3 is TGTGCCAGCAGCGTAGCGGGGGCTGGAAACACCATATATTTT. It is translated as CASSVAGAGNTIYF.

J is TRBJ2-1 and V is TRBV5-5; a weak D match, TRBD1 (5 bases). V shed 3 bases and J shed 4 bases, with 11 bases lying between them. CDR1 SGHKS and CDR2 YYEKEE come from the germline V gene (reference sequence). The CDR3 is 14 residues long. As DNA, the CDR3 is TGTGCCAGCAGCTATAGAAGGGGATACAATGAGCAGTTCTTC. This encodes CASSYRRGYNEQFF.

This clone showed up just once. The J gene is TRBJ2-1, the V gene TRBV6-1, with TRBD2 as a possible D gene (6 bases). Deletions cut 4 bases from V and 5 bases from J, with 9 bases between. The CDR3 spans 13 residues. The germline gives CDR1 MNHNS, CDR2 SASEGT. The CDR3, as DNA: TGTGCCAGCAGTGGTGGACTAAACAATGAGCAGTTCTTC. This gives the protein CASSGGLNNEQFF.

This chain links TRBV27 with TRBJ2-7, with 7 bases lining up with TRBD2. This CDR3 is built from 13 residues. Per germline, CDR1 MNHEY and CDR2 SMNVEV (reference sequence). Trimming removed 8 bases from V and 3 bases from J; junction bases left unmatched: 7. As DNA, the CDR3 is TGTGCCAGCTCAGCGGGGCCCGGCTACGAGCAGTACTTC. Encoded protein: CASSAGPGYEQYF.

Only one count was recorded for this clone. This sequence joins TRBV14 and TRBJ1-2, with D maybe TRBD1 (6 bases). The CDR3 covers 13 residues. Germline values: CDR1 SGHDN, CDR2 FVKESK. V dropped 5 bases and J dropped 5 bases, with 12 bases sitting between them. CDR3 DNA sequence: TGTGCCAGCAGCGACGGACAGAGATATGGCTACACCTTC. Translated, it gives CASSDGQRYGYTF.

V is TRBV7-2 and J is TRBJ1-1; 9 nucleotides agree with TRBD1. Germline CDR1 is SGHTA and CDR2 is FQGNSA. Trimming at V came to 4 bases and at J to 8 bases, leaving 17 bases not matched to a gene. This CDR3 region has 17 residues. The CDR3 loop reads CASSSGSGGQGRGEAFF. The CDR3 coding sequence is TGTGCCAGCAGCTCCGGTAGCGGGGGACAGGGAAGAGGAGAAGCTTTCTTT.

V is TRBV4-1 and J is TRBJ2-1; possible D gene TRBD2, 6 bases. Deletions cut 2 bases from V and 6 bases from J, with 26 bases between. Germline CDR1 is MGHRA and CDR2 is YSYEKL. This CDR3 has 19 residues. CDR3 sequence: CASSQRQIAEGFAVNEQFF. CDR3 sequence (DNA): TGCGCCAGCAGCCAACGACAAATAGCGGAGGGTTTCGCGGTCAATGAGCAGTTCTTC.

J is TRBJ2-5 and V is TRBV7-9; the D call may be TRBD1 or TRBD2 (6 bases each). V dropped 2 bases and J dropped 3 bases, with 7 bases sitting between them. The length of the CDR3 is 13 residues. In germline, CDR1 is SEHNR, CDR2 FQNEAQ (reference sequence). CDR3 amino acids: CASSLRGEETQYF. In DNA form, the CDR3 reads TGTGCCAGCAGCTTAAGGGGGGAAGAGACCCAGTACTTC.

The J gene is TRBJ1-1, the V gene TRBV2; 10 bases are a match to TRBD1. The CDR3 has 13 residues. V trimming: 5 bases; J trimming: 9 bases; junction bases outside the gene matches: 6. Germline CDR1 reads SNHLY; CDR2 reads FYNNEI. For the CDR3, the DNA is TGTGCCAGCAGTCGACAGGGGGCGAAGAAAGCTTTCTTT. Amino acid sequence: CASSRQGAKKAFF.

The CDR3 DNA reads as TGTGCCAGCAGCCCCTCGGGACCTTCCTACAATGAGCAGTTCTTC. Translating gives CASSPSGPSYNEQFF. The V gene is TRBV7-3, the J gene TRBJ2-1; D possibly uses TRBD1 or TRBD2 (5 bases each). The CDR3 is 15 amino acids. The V end lost 5 bases, the J end lost 1 base, and 12 bases lay between the germline ends. Germline values: CDR1 SGHTA, CDR2 FQGTGA.

The chain combines TRBV11-2 with TRBJ2-3; D is uncertain. CDR1 is SGHAT and CDR2 is FQNNGV in the germline V gene. V was pared by 0 bases and J by 0 bases, with 7 bases between. CDR3 length: 15 residues. The CDR3 here is CASSLEIGSTDTQYF. CDR3 sequence (DNA): TGTGCCAGCAGCTTAGAAATCGGGAGCACAGATACGCAGTATTTT.

The J gene is TRBJ2-6, the V gene TRBV5-1; 7 bases fit TRBD1. Per germline, CDR1 SGHRS and CDR2 YFSETQ. CDR3 size: 18 residues. The V segment lost 0 bases and the J segment 0 bases; nucleotides outside the gene matches: 6. The CDR3 coding sequence is TGCGCCAGCAGCTTGGCCCGGGACAGTGACTCTGGGGCCAACGTCCTGACTTTC. Amino acids: CASSLARDSDSGANVLTF. The full variable domain, its missing parts supplied by reference TRBV5-1 and TRBJ2-6, is KAGVTQTPRYLIKTRGQQVTLSCSPISGHRSVSWYQQTPGQGLQFLFEYFSETQRNKGNFPGRFSGRQFSNSRSEMNVSTLELGDSALYLCASSLARDSDSGANVLTFGAGSRLTVL.

The chain uses TRBV5-1 and TRBJ2-7; 9 nucleotides align to TRBD1. CDR3 size: 14 residues. Germline CDR1 SGHRS, CDR2 YFSETQ. J gave up 4 bases and V 4 bases, and 6 bases lay outside the gene matches. This CDR3 reads CASSGTGSGYEQYF. The DNA of the CDR3 is TGCGCCAGCAGCGGGACAGGGTCGGGTTACGAGCAGTACTTC.

This rearrangement joins TRBV28 to TRBJ2-7; 7 bases are shared with TRBD2. In germline, CDR1 is MDHEN, CDR2 SYDVKM. The junction had 16 bases not matched to a gene; V was cut back by 3 bases and J by 5 bases. The CDR3 runs to 17 residues. CDR3 nucleotide sequence: TGTGCCAGCAGTTTTATATTTACGAGAGGGAGGGCCGACGAGCAGTACTTC. Protein product: CASSFIFTRGRADEQYF.

The rearrangement uses TRBV7-3 and TRBJ2-1; D may be TRBD2 (6 bases). The CDR3 has 15 amino acids. The germline V and J ends were trimmed by 5 bases and 1 base, with 12 bases remaining between them. Looked up from germline, CDR1 is SGHTA and CDR2 is FQGTGA. The CDR3 spells CASSPPGASYNEQFF. The CDR3 DNA reads TGTGCCAGCAGCCCGCCGGGAGCATCCTACAATGAGCAGTTCTTC.

V is TRBV5-5 and J is TRBJ2-1, with D maybe TRBD2 (7 bases). The CDR3 loop spans 15 amino acids. CDR1 and CDR2 (germline): SGHKS, YYEKEE (reference sequence). The V and J ends lost 5 bases and 3 bases respectively, with 15 bases between them. CDR3 bases: TGTGCCAGCAGTGCTCCAGGGGACTACTACAATGAGCAGTTCTTC. Translating it yields CASSAPGDYYNEQFF.

This chain uses TRBV7-3 with TRBJ2-7; possibly TRBD1 or TRBD2 for D (6 bases each). Deletions cut 8 bases from V and 2 bases from J, with 13 bases between. Germline assignment: CDR1 SGHTA and CDR2 FQGTGA. The CDR3 is 13 amino acids. CDR3 in amino acids: CASSRGRTYEQYF. CDR3 nucleotides: TGTGCCAGCTCAAGGGGGAGGACCTACGAGCAGTACTTC.

This clone was observed once. This chain links TRBV5-5 with TRBJ2-7; D tentatively reads TRBD1 or TRBD2 (5 bases each). Per the germline V gene, CDR1 is SGHKS and CDR2 is YYEKEE (reference sequence). V shed 7 bases and J shed 3 bases, with 17 bases lying between them. This CDR3 is built from 14 residues. CDR3 in amino acids: CASGSWGSGYEQYF. CDR3 in DNA: TGTGCCAGCGGGTCATGGGGGAGCGGCTACGAGCAGTACTTC.

V usage is TRBV5-1 and J usage is TRBJ2-3, with TRBD1 identical over 12 bases. Trimming at V came to 4 bases and at J to 2 bases, leaving 5 bases not matched to a gene. This CDR3 comprises 16 residues. Per germline, CDR1 SGHRS and CDR2 YFSETQ. DNA for the CDR3: TGCGCCAGCAGCCCTGGGACAGGGGGCATCACAGATACGCAGTATTTT. It encodes CASSPGTGGITDTQYF. Full variable domain (outside the CDR3, taken from reference TRBV5-1 and TRBJ2-3): KAGVTQTPRYLIKTRGQQVTLSCSPISGHRSVSWYQQTPGQGLQFLFEYFSETQRNKGNFPGRFSGRQFSNSRSEMNVSTLELGDSALYLCASSPGTGGITDTQYFGPGTRLTVL.

V usage is TRBV29-1 and J usage is TRBJ2-3; a weak D match, TRBD1 (5 bases). The germline V gene has CDR1 SQVTM and CDR2 ANQGSEA. The CDR3 sequence is 13 residues long. V was clipped by 4 bases and J by 2 bases, with 10 bases between them. CDR3 amino acids: CSVVRGNTDTQYF. CDR3 bases: TGCAGCGTTGTAAGGGGAAACACAGATACGCAGTATTTT.

This clone was observed once. The chain employs TRBV2 and TRBJ2-5; TRBD2 might be the D (5 bases). CDR1 SNHLY and CDR2 FYNNEI come from the germline V gene. The V gene lost 5 bases and the J gene lost 2 bases, with 12 bases spanning the gap. CDR3 size: 14 residues. The CDR3 loop reads CASSLTRDQETQYF. The CDR3 DNA sequence: TGTGCCAGCAGTCTCACCCGGGATCAAGAGACCCAGTACTTC.

About this clone itself: This specimen includes other DNA sequences encoding the same CDR3. The chain recombines TRBV5-1 with TRBJ1-4; D is possibly TRBD1 (6 bases). The V end lost 0 bases, the J end lost 6 bases, and 9 bases lay between the germline ends. This CDR3 spans 14 amino acids. Germline lookup yields CDR1 SGHRS and CDR2 YFSETQ. The CDR3 region is CASSLVGGDEKLFF. The CDR3 DNA sequence: TGCGCCAGCAGCTTGGTTGGGGGCGATGAAAAACTGTTTTTT.

J is TRBJ2-2 and V is TRBV6-5; no clear D gene. Trimming left V 0 bases short and J 6 bases short, with 11 bases between. This CDR3 region has 15 residues. Germline V gives CDR1 MNHEY, CDR2 SVGAGI. CDR3 sequence (DNA): TGTGCCAGCAGTTACTCGGCCGGTGGACCCGGGGAGCTGTTTTTT. Translation gives CASSYSAGGPGELFF.